This entry lists 9 T cell receptor beta chains sequenced from one sample in a study of cytomegalovirus exposure and HLA in healthy donors. PCR amplification relied on 60 Vbeta primers (plus 13 Jbeta primers). Assay: immunoSEQ multiplex PCR; the TCRdb copy retains only in-frame clones and omits some. The profile shows roughly 73,000 clones, over 70% of them singletons. The sequencing sample was made of PBMCs. The receptor set was obtained from a man in his 70s in good health and CMV-seronegative.

CDR3 residues: CASTFSGSSYEQYF. In DNA, the CDR3 is TGTGCCAGCACCTTTAGCGGTAGCTCCTACGAGCAGTACTTC. The V gene is TRBV27, the J gene TRBJ2-7, with D possibly TRBD2 on 6 matching bases. Trimming shortened V by 7 bases and J by 0 bases, and 13 bases separated the two germline ends. There are 14 residues in the CDR3. Per the germline V gene, CDR1 is MNHEY and CDR2 is SMNVEV (reference sequence).

The genes are TRBV5-1 and TRBJ1-2, with 8 positions matching TRBD1. Germline lookup yields CDR1 SGHRS and CDR2 YFSETQ. V shed 4 bases, J shed 2 bases, and the junction held 7 bases outside the gene matches. The CDR3 spans 15 residues. The CDR3 nucleotides read TGCGCCAGCAGCGAAGACAGGGGCTTGAACTATGGCTACACCTTC. Residues: CASSEDRGLNYGYTF.

Of note for this clone: Within the sample, other DNA sequences also encode this same CDR3. This chain connects TRBV5-1 to TRBJ2-1, with TRBD2 identical over 7 bases. Germline CDR1 reads SGHRS; CDR2 reads YFSETQ. After removal of 2 bases from V and 4 bases from J, the junction contained 6 bases not matched to a gene. There are 15 residues in the CDR3. The CDR3 protein is CASSFSSGNYNEQFF. As DNA, the CDR3 is TGCGCCAGCAGCTTCTCGAGCGGGAATTACAATGAGCAGTTCTTC.

In its sample, this clone was seen a few times. The V and J genes are TRBV5-6 and TRBJ1-1, with a weak D call TRBD1 (5 bases). Per the germline V gene, CDR1 is SGHDT and CDR2 is YYEEEE. The V end lost 3 bases, the J end lost 3 bases, and 12 bases lay between the germline ends. This CDR3 region has 14 residues. The CDR3 region is CASSWRQSYTEAFF. CDR3 nucleotide sequence: TGTGCCAGCAGCTGGCGACAGTCATACACTGAAGCTTTCTTT.

The rearrangement uses TRBV2 and TRBJ1-3, with D possibly TRBD1 on 5 matching bases. The CDR3 runs to 15 residues. CDR1 and CDR2 from the germline V gene are SNHLY and FYNNEI. V was trimmed by 4 bases and J by 2 bases, leaving 12 bases between them. As DNA, the CDR3 is TGTGCCAGCAGTGCCTCAGGGATCCCTGGAAACACCATATATTTT. Its translation is CASSASGIPGNTIYF.

V is TRBV21-1 and J is TRBJ1-2; no DNA check was done on the table's D call, TRBD1. TRBV21-1 is annotated as a pseudogene. The CDR3 consists of 18 residues. The CDR3 reads CASSKERKIRGLSYGYTF. The DNA of the CDR3 is TGTGCCAGCAGCAAAGAAAGAAAGATCAGGGGGCTTTCCTATGGCTACACCTTC.

Here the CDR3 DNA reads TGTGCCAGCAGCTTTGGACAGGGCGACTATGGCTACACCTTC. Translated, it gives CASSFGQGDYGYTF. This chain links TRBV27 with TRBJ1-2; 8 nucleotides align to TRBD1. The V and J ends lost 6 bases and 3 bases, in that order; junction bases with no gene match: 6. This CDR3 spans 14 amino acids. Germline assignment: CDR1 MNHEY and CDR2 SMNVEV (reference sequence).

The chain combines TRBV30 with TRBJ1-4; possible D gene TRBD1, 6 bases. The CDR3 is 17 amino acids. The V gene's germline CDR1 is GTSNPN and CDR2 SVGIG (reference sequence). With 4 bases removed from V and 8 bases from J, the gap between germline ends came to 26 bases. CDR3 sequence reads: CAWILGGGGQRREKLFF. Here the CDR3 DNA reads TGTGCCTGGATACTCGGTGGGGGGGGGCAAAGACGGGAAAAACTGTTTTTT.

The chain combines TRBV6-4 with TRBJ2-7, with D unresolved. The CDR3 length is 13 residues. The V gene lost 4 bases and the J gene lost 3 bases, with 10 bases spanning the gap. Germline V lookup: CDR1 MRHNA, CDR2 SNTAGT. The CDR3 here is CASSAHHNYEQYF. The CDR3 DNA reads TGTGCCAGCAGTGCCCACCACAACTACGAGCAGTACTTC.